This passage covers 4 T cell receptor beta chains from one sample sequenced in a study of circulating CD8 cells and anti-PD-1 response in melanoma. TCR libraries were prepared from 15 ng of total RNA with the QIAseq Immune Repertoire TCR panel. From the reads, TCRdb called clonotypes with MiXCR, one entry per CDR3 protein. The table has more than 150 distinct CDR3 sequences, approximately 19% seen once. Sorting of live CD3+CD8+TCRalphabeta+ cells by PD-1 and/or TIGIT gave four subsets. Specimen: CD8+ T cells from PBMCs, collected at baseline or after one month of anti-PD-1 therapy (not recorded which). The origin of the receptors is a human donor with melanoma.

Within the sample, this clonotype is large. The chain carries TRBV12-3 or TRBV12-4 and TRBJ1-5; 8 bases are a match to TRBD1. The CDR3 sequence is 15 residues long. V was pared by 4 bases and J by 4 bases, with 6 bases of the junction left unmatched. CDR3 loop: CASSSWTGQNQPQHF. The CDR3 nucleotides are TGTGCCAGCAGTTCGTGGACAGGGCAAAATCAGCCCCAGCATTTT.

This clonotype counts as large. The chain combines TRBV28 with TRBJ2-2; no clear D. The V gene's germline CDR1 is MDHEN and CDR2 SYDVKM. This CDR3 has 16 amino acids. V lost 4 bases and J lost 0, with 12 bases in between. In DNA, the CDR3 is TGTGCCAGCAGTTCCCCCTTCTCAACGAACACCGGGGAGCTGTTTTTT. Amino acid sequence: CASSSPFSTNTGELFF.

By frequency in the sample, this clonotype is large. The V call is TRBV19, the J call TRBJ2-1; 7 positions match TRBD1. V lost 4 bases and J lost 7; bases outside the gene matches: 4. Germline V gene data show CDR1 as LNHDA and CDR2 as SQIVND (reference sequence). This CDR3 is built from 13 residues. The CDR3 nucleotides read TGTGCCAGTAGTAAGACAGGGTGGAATGAGCAGTTCTTC. Residues: CASSKTGWNEQFF.

Judged by abundance, this clonotype is large. This chain joins TRBV19 and TRBJ2-7; maybe TRBD1 (6 bases). V gave up 3 bases and J gave up 9 bases, with 18 bases separating them. This CDR3 spans 14 amino acids. In germline, CDR1 is LNHDA, CDR2 SQIVND (reference sequence). Written as DNA, the CDR3 is TGTGCCAGTAGTATGGCTCAGGGGAACCACGGGCAGTACTTC. Its translation is CASSMAQGNHGQYF.